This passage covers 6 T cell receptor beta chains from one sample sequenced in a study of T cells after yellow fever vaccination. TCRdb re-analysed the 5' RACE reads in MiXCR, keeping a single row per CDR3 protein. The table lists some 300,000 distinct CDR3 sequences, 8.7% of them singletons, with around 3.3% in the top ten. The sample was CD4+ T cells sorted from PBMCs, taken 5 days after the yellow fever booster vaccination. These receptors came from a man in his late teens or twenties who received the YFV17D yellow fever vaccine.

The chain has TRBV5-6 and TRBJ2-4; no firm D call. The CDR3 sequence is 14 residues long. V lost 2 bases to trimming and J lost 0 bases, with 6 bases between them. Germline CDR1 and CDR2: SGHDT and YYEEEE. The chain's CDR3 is CASSFTVAKNIQYF. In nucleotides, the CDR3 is TGTGCCAGCAGCTTCACAGTAGCCAAAAACATTCAGTACTTC.

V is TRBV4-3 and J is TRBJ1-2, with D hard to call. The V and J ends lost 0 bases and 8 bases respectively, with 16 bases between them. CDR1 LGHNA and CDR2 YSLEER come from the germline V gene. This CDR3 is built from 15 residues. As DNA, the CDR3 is TGCGCCAGCAGCCAAGATTACCCCTTCTCCTTGGGCTACACCTTC. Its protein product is CASSQDYPFSLGYTF.

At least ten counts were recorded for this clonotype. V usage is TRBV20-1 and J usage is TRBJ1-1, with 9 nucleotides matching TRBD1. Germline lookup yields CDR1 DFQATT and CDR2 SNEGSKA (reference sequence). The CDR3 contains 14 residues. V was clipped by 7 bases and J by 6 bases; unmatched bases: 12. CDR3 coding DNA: TGCAGTGTCAAACGCCCACAGGGGGCTTCTGAAGCTTTCTTT. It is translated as CSVKRPQGASEAFF.

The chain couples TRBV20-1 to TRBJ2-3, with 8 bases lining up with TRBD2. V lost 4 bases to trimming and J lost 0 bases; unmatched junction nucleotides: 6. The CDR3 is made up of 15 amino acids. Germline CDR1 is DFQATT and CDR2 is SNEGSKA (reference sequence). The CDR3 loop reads CSAIRGGGSTDTQYF. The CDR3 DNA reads TGCAGTGCTATCCGGGGGGGCGGGAGCACAGATACGCAGTATTTT.

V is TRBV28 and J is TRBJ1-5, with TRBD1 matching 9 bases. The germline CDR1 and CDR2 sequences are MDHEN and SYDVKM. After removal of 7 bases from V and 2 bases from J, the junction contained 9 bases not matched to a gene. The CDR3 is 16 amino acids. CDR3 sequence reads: CASIVTGGQGNQPQHF. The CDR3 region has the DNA TGTGCCAGCATCGTGACAGGGGGTCAGGGCAATCAGCCCCAGCATTTT.

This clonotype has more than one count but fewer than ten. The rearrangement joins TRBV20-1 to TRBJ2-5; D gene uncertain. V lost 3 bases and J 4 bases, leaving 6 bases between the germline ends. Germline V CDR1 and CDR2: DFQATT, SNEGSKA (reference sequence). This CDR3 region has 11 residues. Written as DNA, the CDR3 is TGCAGTGCTAGCCGCTTAGAGACCCAGTACTTC. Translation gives CSASRLETQYF.